Listed below are T cell receptor beta chains from one sample, sequenced in a study of OX40 agonist ivuxolimab in advanced cancers. Generated by immunoSEQ multiplex PCR, the TCRdb table keeps only in-frame clones and is missing some. Of roughly 80,000 clones listed, just under 90% are singletons. The sample was CD4+ or CD8+ T cells sorted from blood, taken in a trial of the OX40 agonist ivuxolimab. These receptors were obtained from an adult with an advanced solid tumor such as melanoma, head and neck, liver or kidney cancer. CDR3s include the opening cysteine and the closing phenylalanine or tryptophan. The D gene is left open where the match is weak. Clone size is stated in some rows and not others, as once, few, many or a class when expanded.

v_gene: TRBV4-1; d_gene: NA; j_gene: TRBJ1-4; abundance: NA; CDR3aa: CASSRTGTTNEKLFF; CDR3nt: TGCGCCAGCAGCCGTACAGGGACAACTAATGAAAAACTGTTTTTT
v_gene: TRBV10-1; d_gene: NA; j_gene: TRBJ2-7; abundance: NA; CDR3aa: CASSLAQWKDAEQYF; CDR3nt: TGCGCCAGCAGTTTGGCCCAATGGAAGGATGCCGAGCAGTACTTC
v_gene: TRBV6-5; d_gene: TRBD2; j_gene: TRBJ2-7; abundance: NA; CDR3aa: CASSRGLAAFIF; CDR3nt: TGTGCCAGCAGCCGGGGACTAGCGGCCTTCATATTC
v_gene: TRBV19; d_gene: NA; j_gene: TRBJ1-1; abundance: once; CDR3aa: CASRPSWGWAFF; CDR3nt: TGTGCCAGTAGGCCAAGTTGGGGTTGGGCTTTCTTT
v_gene: TRBV2; d_gene: NA; j_gene: TRBJ1-2; abundance: NA; CDR3aa: CASRTDAGGGYTF; CDR3nt: TGTGCCAGCAGAACGGACGCGGGCGGTGGCTACACCTTC
v_gene: TRBV30; d_gene: NA; j_gene: TRBJ2-7; abundance: NA; CDR3aa: CACWARRARGEQYF; CDR3nt: TGTGCCTGTTGGGCACGGAGGGCCCGTGGCGAGCAGTACTTC
v_gene: TRBV9; d_gene: NA; j_gene: TRBJ1-6; abundance: NA; CDR3aa: CASSLGGDSPLHF; CDR3nt: TGTGCCAGCAGCCTCGGCGGGGATTCACCCCTCCACTTT
v_gene: TRBV30; d_gene: NA; j_gene: TRBJ1-2; abundance: NA; CDR3aa: CAWSEKQGLGGYTF; CDR3nt: TGTGCCTGGAGTGAAAAACAGGGCCTCGGGGGCTACACCTTC
v_gene: TRBV7-9; d_gene: NA; j_gene: TRBJ2-1; abundance: NA; CDR3aa: CATKREVGEQFF; CDR3nt: TGTGCCACGAAAAGGGAGGTAGGTGAGCAGTTCTTC
v_gene: TRBV9; d_gene: TRBD2; j_gene: TRBJ2-5; abundance: NA; CDR3aa: CASSVELAGSETQYF; CDR3nt: TGTGCCAGCAGCGTAGAACTAGCGGGATCAGAGACCCAGTACTTC
v_gene: TRBV5-1; d_gene: TRBD2; j_gene: TRBJ2-3; abundance: NA; CDR3aa: CASSFGLAGGTDTQYF; CDR3nt: TGCGCCAGCAGCTTCGGACTAGCGGGGGGGACAGATACGCAGTATTTT
v_gene: TRBV10-3; d_gene: TRBD2; j_gene: TRBJ2-2; abundance: NA; CDR3aa: CAIRGLAGSGGELFF; CDR3nt: TGTGCCATCAGGGGACTAGCGGGCTCGGGCGGGGAGCTGTTTTTT
v_gene: TRBV4-2; d_gene: NA; j_gene: TRBJ1-2; abundance: NA; CDR3aa: CASSLDNFNYGYTF; CDR3nt: TGTGCCAGCAGCTTGGACAACTTTAACTATGGCTACACCTTC
v_gene: TRBV14; d_gene: NA; j_gene: TRBJ2-3; abundance: NA; CDR3aa: CASSQLDGNTQYF; CDR3nt: TGTGCCAGCAGCCAACTCGATGGTAATACGCAGTATTTT
v_gene: TRBV5-4; d_gene: NA; j_gene: TRBJ2-3; abundance: NA; CDR3aa: CASSLRGGWAADTQYF; CDR3nt: TGTGCCAGCAGCTTAAGGGGCGGTTGGGCGGCAGATACGCAGTATTTT
v_gene: TRBV19; d_gene: NA; j_gene: TRBJ1-4; abundance: NA; CDR3aa: CASSIRGPNEKLFF; CDR3nt: TGTGCCAGTAGTATACGAGGGCCTAATGAAAAACTGTTTTTT
v_gene: TRBV5-1; d_gene: TRBD1; j_gene: TRBJ2-7; abundance: NA; CDR3aa: CASSLGGTGAYEQYF; CDR3nt: TGCGCCAGCAGCTTGGGAGGGACAGGGGCCTACGAGCAGTACTTC
v_gene: TRBV19; d_gene: NA; j_gene: TRBJ1-4; abundance: NA; CDR3aa: CASSTSTSNEKLFF; CDR3nt: TGTGCCAGTTCGACATCCACTTCTAATGAAAAACTGTTTTTT
v_gene: TRBV19; d_gene: NA; j_gene: TRBJ1-1; abundance: NA; CDR3aa: CATKGQGYWSTEAFF; CDR3nt: TGTGCCACTAAGGGGCAGGGATATTGGTCCACTGAAGCTTTCTTT
v_gene: TRBV6-1; d_gene: NA; j_gene: TRBJ2-7; abundance: NA; CDR3aa: CASSEQPEGSYEQYF; CDR3nt: TGTGCCAGCAGTGAACAGCCTGAGGGGTCCTACGAGCAGTACTTC
v_gene: TRBV2; d_gene: TRBD1; j_gene: TRBJ2-5; abundance: NA; CDR3aa: CASTGDQETQYF; CDR3nt: TGTGCCAGTACAGGGGACCAAGAGACCCAGTACTTC
v_gene: TRBV6-6; d_gene: TRBD1; j_gene: TRBJ2-7; abundance: NA; CDR3aa: CASSSGQGVTYEQYF; CDR3nt: TGTGCCAGCAGTTCCGGACAGGGCGTTACCTACGAGCAGTACTTC
v_gene: TRBV28; d_gene: NA; j_gene: TRBJ1-5; abundance: NA; CDR3aa: CASLPWARGPQHF; CDR3nt: TGTGCCAGCCTCCCTTGGGCCCGGGGGCCCCAGCATTTT
v_gene: TRBV19; d_gene: NA; j_gene: TRBJ2-7; abundance: NA; CDR3aa: CASSIWPSYEQYF; CDR3nt: TGTGCCAGTAGTATCTGGCCCTCCTACGAGCAGTACTTC
v_gene: TRBV5-4; d_gene: TRBD1; j_gene: TRBJ2-2; abundance: NA; CDR3aa: CASRKTGGYNTGELFF; CDR3nt: TGTGCCAGCAGAAAGACAGGGGGCTACAACACCGGGGAGCTGTTTTTT
v_gene: TRBV5-1; d_gene: TRBD2; j_gene: TRBJ2-3; abundance: NA; CDR3aa: CASGTSGPSDTQYF; CDR3nt: TGCGCCAGCGGGACTAGCGGACCCTCAGATACGCAGTATTTT
v_gene: TRBV5-1; d_gene: TRBD1; j_gene: TRBJ1-4; abundance: NA; CDR3aa: CASSSWARGQGNEKLFF; CDR3nt: TGCGCCAGCAGCTCCTGGGCCAGGGGGCAGGGGAATGAAAAACTGTTTTTT
v_gene: TRBV6-1; d_gene: NA; j_gene: TRBJ1-6; abundance: NA; CDR3aa: CASSEAVVTLGGNSPLHF; CDR3nt: TGTGCCAGCAGTGAAGCGGTGGTCACCTTGGGTGGGAATTCACCCCTCCACTTT
v_gene: TRBV5-1; d_gene: NA; j_gene: TRBJ1-2; abundance: few; CDR3aa: CASSLASDTIYGYTF; CDR3nt: TGCGCCAGCAGCTTGGCCAGTGACACCATCTATGGCTACACCTTC
v_gene: TRBV5-8; d_gene: NA; j_gene: TRBJ1-1; abundance: NA; CDR3aa: CASSSRGTEAFF; CDR3nt: TGTGCCAGCAGCTCACGTGGGACTGAAGCTTTCTTT
v_gene: TRBV18; d_gene: NA; j_gene: TRBJ1-5; abundance: NA; CDR3aa: CASSPTIGSNQPQHF; CDR3nt: TGTGCCAGCTCACCAACGATCGGTAGCAATCAGCCCCAGCATTTT
v_gene: TRBV6-1; d_gene: NA; j_gene: TRBJ2-1; abundance: NA; CDR3aa: CASSERGRRINEQFF; CDR3nt: TGTGCCAGCAGTGAACGGGGACGAAGGATCAATGAGCAGTTCTTC
v_gene: TRBV5-1; d_gene: NA; j_gene: TRBJ2-1; abundance: NA; CDR3aa: CASSLGDPDNEQFF; CDR3nt: TGCGCCAGCAGCTTGGGGGACCCCGACAATGAGCAGTTCTTC
v_gene: TRBV6-6; d_gene: TRBD1; j_gene: TRBJ1-1; abundance: NA; CDR3aa: CASSYGQAGQGFF; CDR3nt: TGTGCCAGCAGTTACGGACAGGCGGGGCAGGGTTTCTTT
v_gene: TRBV27; d_gene: TRBD1; j_gene: TRBJ1-3; abundance: NA; CDR3aa: CASSSGTGGAVVGNTIYF; CDR3nt: TGTGCCAGCAGTTCCGGGACAGGGGGCGCGGTGGTAGGAAACACCATATATTTT
v_gene: TRBV6-5; d_gene: TRBD1; j_gene: TRBJ1-1; abundance: NA; CDR3aa: CASTGTGTEAFF; CDR3nt: TGTGCCAGCACCGGGACAGGGACTGAAGCTTTCTTT
v_gene: TRBV30; d_gene: NA; j_gene: TRBJ1-2; abundance: NA; CDR3aa: CAATGQPDSYYGYTF; CDR3nt: TGTGCCGCGACCGGCCAACCGGACAGCTACTATGGCTACACCTTC
v_gene: TRBV6-6; d_gene: NA; j_gene: TRBJ1-2; abundance: NA; CDR3aa: CASSQRQDSPLGYTF; CDR3nt: TGTGCCAGCAGCCAAAGGCAGGATTCTCCACTAGGCTACACCTTC
v_gene: TRBV7-8; d_gene: NA; j_gene: TRBJ2-5; abundance: NA; CDR3aa: CASSLTRVLGTQYF; CDR3nt: TGTGCCAGCAGCTTGACCCGGGTGCTGGGGACCCAGTACTTC
v_gene: TRBV7-2; d_gene: NA; j_gene: TRBJ2-3; abundance: NA; CDR3aa: CASSLGGTDTQYF; CDR3nt: TGTGCCAGCAGCTTAGGGGGCACAGATACGCAGTATTTT
v_gene: TRBV15; d_gene: TRBD1; j_gene: TRBJ1-5; abundance: NA; CDR3aa: CATSPRGTARPQHF; CDR3nt: TGTGCCACCAGCCCCAGGGGGACTGCGAGGCCCCAGCATTTT
v_gene: TRBV2; d_gene: NA; j_gene: TRBJ2-5; abundance: NA; CDR3aa: CASRLGGGETQYF; CDR3nt: TGTGCCAGCAGGCTTGGGGGGGGCGAGACCCAGTACTTC
v_gene: TRBV27; d_gene: TRBD1; j_gene: TRBJ2-7; abundance: NA; CDR3aa: CASSFRDREYEQYF; CDR3nt: TGTGCCAGCAGTTTTAGGGACAGGGAGTACGAGCAGTACTTC
v_gene: TRBV28; d_gene: NA; j_gene: TRBJ2-7; abundance: few; CDR3aa: CASTGQAYEQYF; CDR3nt: TGTGCCAGCACTGGACAAGCCTACGAGCAGTACTTC
v_gene: TRBV14; d_gene: NA; j_gene: TRBJ1-2; abundance: NA; CDR3aa: CASSQDLPLAYGYTF; CDR3nt: TGTGCCAGCAGCCAAGATCTACCGTTAGCCTATGGCTACACCTTC
v_gene: TRBV5-4; d_gene: TRBD1; j_gene: TRBJ2-3; abundance: NA; CDR3aa: CASSLGQGGDTQYF; CDR3nt: TGTGCCAGCAGCCTCGGACAGGGGGGAGATACGCAGTATTTT
v_gene: TRBV7-6; d_gene: TRBD2; j_gene: TRBJ2-5; abundance: NA; CDR3aa: CASSGGGETQYF; CDR3nt: TGTGCCAGCAGTGGGGGGGGTGAGACCCAGTACTTC